This entry describes one T cell receptor (beta chain). Antigen specificity is unknown. This CDR3 is 15 amino acids long. Germline values: CDR1 MNHNS, CDR2 SASEGT. The ends lost 6 bases at V and 3 bases at J; junction bases unmatched: 6. This entry comes from a study of cytomegalovirus exposure and HLA in healthy donors. Across the study: Samples from HLA-typed donors yielded around 79 million unique TCRs in an early data release.

PCR used 60 Vbeta primers and 13 Jbeta primers. Generated by immunoSEQ multiplex PCR, the TCRdb table keeps only in-frame clones and is missing some. The data contain over 150,000 clones, around 84% of them singletons. The study's findings and limits: In vitro testing confirmed a few CMV-associated chains as specific for CMV antigens. On later analysis, the bulk of CMV-associated TCR beta chains appeared to be HLA-restricted.

This clonotype originated in a girl aged 2 to 9 in good health and CMV-seropositive. The specimen sequenced was PBMCs. The gene calls are TRBV6-1 and TRBJ2-2; 8 bases agree with TRBD2. In nucleotides, the CDR3 is TGTGCCAGCAGCCCCGGGGGGGTTGACACCGGGGAGCTGTTTTTT. Residues: CASSPGGVDTGELFF.